The 6 T cell receptor beta chains below come from one sample, sequenced in a study of identical twins. MiXCR, run by TCRdb on the 5' RACE reads, gives a single entry per CDR3 protein. The sample records under 500,000 distinct CDR3 sequences, over 11% being singletons. The sample was also linked to a second study, of yellow fever vaccine responses in identical twins.

What was sequenced was CD4+ T cells sorted from blood. The source is a woman aged 18-29 years in good health.

This sequence joins TRBV5-1 and TRBJ2-1, with D possibly being TRBD1 or TRBD2 (5 bases each). V was clipped by 0 bases and J by 3 bases, with 13 bases between them. Germline-derived CDR1 and CDR2 are SGHRS and YFSETQ. The CDR3 has 16 amino acids. The CDR3 DNA follows: TGCGCCAGCAGCTTGGAGGACGGGACCCTCTACAATGAGCAGTTCTTC. Residues: CASSLEDGTLYNEQFF.

This clonotype showed up many times. The rearrangement uses TRBV5-1 and TRBJ2-1; possibly TRBD1 or TRBD2 for D (6 bases each). V was cut by 4 bases and J by 15 bases, with 20 bases left in between. Per germline, CDR1 SGHRS and CDR2 YFSETQ. This CDR3 spans 13 amino acids. This chain's CDR3 is CASSLGDGGPLFF. The CDR3 region has the DNA TGCGCCAGCAGCCTGGGGGATGGGGGGCCCTTGTTCTTC.

About this clonotype itself: The junction and the germline gene differ at one end; a read error may be behind it. The J gene is TRBJ2-2, the V gene TRBV30; no firm D call. CDR3 length: 16 residues. Germline V gene lookup returns CDR1 GTSNPN and CDR2 SVGIG (reference sequence). DNA for the CDR3: TGTGTCTGGAGTGTATCTAGGCGGAAGAACACCGGGGAGCTGTTTTTT. Its protein is CVWSVSRRKNTGELFF.

This clonotype came up a few times. The V call is TRBV11-1, the J call TRBJ2-1, with D possibly TRBD1 on 6 matching bases. The CDR3 totals 19 residues. Germline V gives CDR1 SGHAT, CDR2 FQDESV (reference sequence). V was pared by 2 bases and J by 0 bases, with 20 bases between. The CDR3 protein is CASSLRPRGSSSSYNEQFF. The CDR3 DNA reads TGTGCCAGCAGCTTAAGGCCCAGGGGTAGCTCGAGCTCCTACAATGAGCAGTTCTTC.

V and J are TRBV20-1 and TRBJ1-1, with a possible D match to TRBD1 (5 bases). The germline V and J ends were trimmed by 1 base and 6 bases, with 15 bases remaining between them. Germline V gives CDR1 DFQATT, CDR2 SNEGSKA (reference sequence). This CDR3 has 14 amino acids. CDR3 coding DNA: TGCAGTGCTAGAGCAGACATGGGGGTGGCTGAAGCTTTCTTT. The encoded protein is CSARADMGVAEAFF.

Ten or more counts support this clonotype. The CDR3 DNA follows: TGTGCCATCAAGGGTTCAGGGCCAGATACGCAGTATTTT. This gives the protein CAIKGSGPDTQYF. V usage is TRBV10-3 and J usage is TRBJ2-3, with D tentatively TRBD1 (5 bases). Between the trimmed V and J ends, which lost 7 bases and 4 bases, there was a span of 12 bases. The CDR3 is 13 residues long. Germline CDR1 and CDR2: ENHRY and SYGVKD.